This passage covers 24 T cell receptor beta chains from one sample sequenced in a study of long-term antiretroviral therapy in people with HIV. Samples were assayed with immunoSEQ v3.0 at survey level. Assay used: immunoSEQ multiplex PCR; TCRdb lists only in-frame clones, some missing. This sample has roughly 19,000 clones, with roughly 84% found just once. The source was unsorted PBMCs, collected 1.2 years after starting antiretroviral therapy. These receptors all come from a middle-aged woman with HIV.

The chain joins TRBV7-3 to TRBJ2-7; D is unclear. Germline-derived CDR1 and CDR2 are SGHTA and FQGTGA. The CDR3 has 11 amino acids. The V end lost 1 base, the J end lost 5 bases, and 3 bases lay between the germline ends. The DNA for the CDR3 is TGTGCCAGCAGCTTAAACGACGAGCAGTACTTC. It translates to CASSLNDEQYF.

This sequence joins TRBV19 and TRBJ2-7; D perhaps matches TRBD1 (5 bases). From germline, CDR1 is LNHDA and CDR2 SQIVND (reference sequence). The CDR3 is made up of 13 amino acids. V dropped 5 bases and J dropped 0 bases, with 8 bases sitting between them. CDR3 amino acids: CASSVRASYEQYF. The CDR3 bases are TGTGCCAGTAGTGTCAGGGCCTCCTACGAGCAGTACTTC.

The V and J genes are TRBV19 and TRBJ2-3, with D unclear. V gave up 6 bases and J gave up 3 bases, with 10 bases separating them. The CDR3 consists of 13 residues. The germline V gene encodes CDR1 LNHDA and CDR2 SQIVND (reference sequence). CDR3 protein: CASSLPLTDTQYF. As DNA, the CDR3 is TGTGCCAGTAGCCTACCATTGACAGATACGCAGTATTTT.

This chain connects TRBV6-6 to TRBJ2-7; perhaps TRBD1 as D (7 bases). This CDR3 contains 15 residues. CDR1 is MNHNY and CDR2 is SVGAGI in the germline V gene (reference sequence). V lost 6 bases, J lost 6 bases, and 21 bases lay in between. As DNA, the CDR3 is TGTGCCAGCAGATCGCCCGACAGGGAGGTTTCCGAGCAGTACTTC. This translates into CASRSPDREVSEQYF.

V usage is TRBV7-2 and J usage is TRBJ2-7; weak D call: TRBD2 (5 bases). The CDR3 spans 11 residues. V was pared by 5 bases and J by 7 bases, with 9 bases between. Germline CDR1 SGHTA, CDR2 FQGNSA. CDR3 DNA sequence: TGTGCCAGCAGCCTCCCGGGAGAGCAGTACTTC. Translated, it gives CASSLPGEQYF.

The chain employs TRBV18 and TRBJ1-4; D call uncertain. The V gene lost 4 bases and the J gene lost 0 bases, with 6 bases spanning the gap. Germline assignment: CDR1 KGHSH and CDR2 LQKENI. CDR3 size: 14 residues. CDR3 coding DNA: TGTGCCAGCTCACGGAGGGCAACTAATGAAAAACTGTTTTTT. It specifies CASSRRATNEKLFF.

The gene calls are TRBV2 and TRBJ2-1, with D perhaps TRBD2 (6 bases). The germline gives CDR1 SNHLY, CDR2 FYNNEI. The CDR3 covers 15 residues. V was trimmed by 3 bases and J by 0 bases, leaving 9 bases between them. The CDR3 region is CASSDSGSSYNEQFF. The CDR3 DNA reads as TGTGCCAGCAGTGATAGCGGCAGCTCCTACAATGAGCAGTTCTTC.

This rearrangement joins TRBV5-1 to TRBJ1-1; TRBD1 aligns across 7 bases. The CDR3 extends over 15 amino acids. V gave up 0 bases and J gave up 8 bases; unmatched junction bases: 10. The germline V gene encodes CDR1 SGHRS and CDR2 YFSETQ. The CDR3 bases are TGCGCCAGCAGCTTGGAGGGGGCGAACTTTGACGAAGCTTTCTTT. It is translated as CASSLEGANFDEAFF.

The rearrangement joins TRBV6-6 to TRBJ2-1; 9 nucleotides align to TRBD2. Germline V gene lookup returns CDR1 MNHNY and CDR2 SVGAGI (reference sequence). V lost 8 bases to trimming and J lost 8 bases; unmatched junction nucleotides: 10. The CDR3 sequence is 14 residues long. The CDR3 here is CASVGGTSIYEQFF. The CDR3 DNA is TGTGCCAGCGTAGGGGGGACTAGCATATATGAGCAGTTCTTC.

This clone qualifies as medium-sized. The CDR3 is CASSRNGLANTEAFF. CDR3 DNA: TGTGCCAGCAGCCGGAACGGCCTCGCTAACACTGAAGCTTTCTTT. This sequence joins TRBV4-2 and TRBJ1-1; no clear D gene. Germline CDR1 reads LGHNA; CDR2 reads YNFKEQ. The V end was cut by 4 bases, the J end by 2 bases, with 14 bases between. There are 15 residues in the CDR3.

V is TRBV19 and J is TRBJ2-4; 7 bases map to TRBD1. This CDR3 contains 16 residues. In germline, CDR1 is LNHDA, CDR2 SQIVND (reference sequence). V shed 3 bases and J 0 bases; nucleotides not matched to a gene: 5. CDR3 amino acids: CASSIWTGLAKNIQYF. CDR3 nucleotide sequence: TGTGCCAGTAGTATTTGGACAGGCTTAGCCAAAAACATTCAGTACTTC.

CDR3 region: CASSLGAYGYTF. CDR3 nucleotides: TGTGCCAGCAGCTTAGGGGCCTATGGCTACACCTTC. The rearrangement links TRBV7-9 to TRBJ1-2; D gene uncertain. Trimming removed 1 base at V and 4 bases at J, with 4 bases between. From germline, CDR1 is SEHNR and CDR2 FQNEAQ (reference sequence). This CDR3 is 12 amino acids long.

The chain is built from TRBV19 and TRBJ1-3, with TRBD1 as a possible D gene (6 bases). The germline gives CDR1 LNHDA, CDR2 SQIVND (reference sequence). V was shortened by 3 bases and J by 0 bases, with 15 bases between the two germline ends. This CDR3 is built from 17 residues. CDR3 loop: CASSITTGGYSGNTIYF. The CDR3 region has the DNA TGTGCCAGTAGTATTACGACAGGCGGATACTCTGGAAACACCATATATTTT. The complete variable domain, with remaining parts taken from reference TRBV19 and TRBJ1-3, reads DGGITQSPKYLFRKEGQNVTLSCEQNLNHDAMYWYRQDPGQGLRLIYYSQIVNDFQKGDIAEGYSVSREKKESFPLTVTSAQKNPTAFYLCASSITTGGYSGNTIYFGEGSWLTVV.

The gene calls are TRBV2 and TRBJ2-3; D is unclear. Germline assignment: CDR1 SNHLY and CDR2 FYNNEI. V lost 5 bases and J lost 2, with 11 bases in between. The CDR3 totals 14 residues. The CDR3 region has the DNA TGTGCCAGCAGTAGGGTCCCCCTCACAGATACGCAGTATTTT. Translating gives CASSRVPLTDTQYF.

This rearrangement joins TRBV29-1 to TRBJ1-1; D is ambiguous. Per the germline V gene, CDR1 is SQVTM and CDR2 is ANQGSEA. CDR3 length: 13 amino acids. Deletions cut 4 bases from V and 4 bases from J, with 13 bases between. CDR3 region: CSVVVQSGTEAFF. The CDR3 region has the DNA TGCAGCGTTGTCGTACAGTCGGGCACTGAAGCTTTCTTT.

The J gene is TRBJ2-7, the V gene TRBV6-5; no reliable D call. The CDR3 has 13 residues. Germline V gene sequence: CDR1 MNHEY, CDR2 SVGAGI. The V end lost 0 bases, the J end lost 3 bases, and 6 bases lay between the germline ends. CDR3 bases: TGTGCCAGCAGTTACTCCACGGGCTACGAGCAGTACTTC. Translation gives CASSYSTGYEQYF.

The chain uses TRBV19 and TRBJ1-1; D unresolved. The CDR3 loop spans 13 amino acids. The germline gives CDR1 LNHDA, CDR2 SQIVND (reference sequence). Trimming shortened V by 4 bases and J by 1 base, and 7 bases separated the two germline ends. The DNA for the CDR3 is TGTGCCAGTAGTACCCACAGGAACACTGAAGCTTTCTTT. It codes for CASSTHRNTEAFF.

The chain has TRBV27 and TRBJ2-2; 7 bases align to TRBD2. The germline V gene has CDR1 MNHEY and CDR2 SMNVEV (reference sequence). The CDR3 contains 14 residues. V shed 6 bases, J shed 6 bases, and the junction held 7 bases outside the gene matches. CDR3 amino acids: CASSQPGLAGELFF. CDR3 bases: TGTGCCAGCAGCCAGCCCGGACTAGCCGGGGAGCTGTTTTTT.

V gene TRBV7-2 combines with J gene TRBJ2-7, with D unclear. The CDR3 is 12 residues long. V lost 3 bases and J 4 bases, leaving 7 bases between the germline ends. Looked up from germline, CDR1 is SGHTA and CDR2 is FQGNSA. The CDR3 region has the DNA TGTGCCAGCAGCTTTGCAGGTTACGAGCAGTACTTC. Protein product: CASSFAGYEQYF. Using reference TRBV7-2 and TRBJ2-7 for the parts outside the CDR3, the full variable domain is GAGVSQSPSNKVTEKGKDVELRCDPISGHTALYWYRQSLGQGLEFLIYFQGNSAPDKSGLPSDRFSAERTGGSVSTLTIQRTQQEDSAVYLCASSFAGYEQYFGPGTRLTVT.

The J gene is TRBJ1-1, the V gene TRBV6-1; D uncertain. Germline V lookup: CDR1 MNHNS, CDR2 SASEGT. V lost 2 bases, J lost 5 bases, and 15 bases lay in between. This CDR3 spans 15 amino acids. The CDR3 here is CASSEKYTIVTEAFF. In nucleotides, the CDR3 is TGTGCCAGCAGTGAAAAATACACGATAGTGACTGAAGCTTTCTTT.

V gene TRBV11-3 combines with J gene TRBJ2-3, with D perhaps TRBD2 (6 bases). The CDR3 has 17 residues. Trimming shortened V by 5 bases and J by 0 bases, and 18 bases separated the two germline ends. In germline, CDR1 is SGHNT, CDR2 YENEEA. CDR3 coding DNA: TGTGCCAGCAGCCCGTCGCCGGCGGGGCGAAGCACAGATACGCAGTATTTT. Its translation: CASSPSPAGRSTDTQYF.

The CDR3 spells CASSGGGVGGPYTGELFF. The DNA for the CDR3 is TGTGCCAGCAGCGGAGGAGGAGTGGGAGGGCCATACACCGGGGAGCTGTTTTTT. The chain joins TRBV9 to TRBJ2-2; 7 bases are a match to TRBD2. This CDR3 comprises 18 residues. V was pared by 3 bases and J by 3 bases, with 14 bases of the junction left unmatched. The germline CDR1 and CDR2 sequences are SGDLS and YYNGEE. Full variable domain (remainder filled in from reference TRBV9 and TRBJ2-2): DSGVTQTPKHLITATGQRVTLRCSPRSGDLSVYWYQQSLDQGLQFLIQYYNGEERAKGNILERFSAQQFPDLHSELNLSSLELGDSALYFCASSGGGVGGPYTGELFFGEGSRLTVL.

V is TRBV27 and J is TRBJ2-4; D possibly corresponds to TRBD2 (6 bases). Germline CDR1 MNHEY, CDR2 SMNVEV (reference sequence). This CDR3 region has 16 residues. Trimming took off 7 bases at V and 0 bases at J, with 16 bases between the two ends. The CDR3 DNA sequence: TGTGCCAGCACTCACGGGACTGTTTTAGCCAAAAACATTCAGTACTTC. Protein: CASTHGTVLAKNIQYF.

The V call is TRBV18, the J call TRBJ1-5; no definite D call. The CDR3 contains 13 residues. Germline V gives CDR1 KGHSH, CDR2 LQKENI. Trimming took 1 base from V and 5 from J, leaving 6 bases between them. CDR3 region: CASSPQTDQPQHF. In DNA form, the CDR3 reads TGTGCCAGCTCACCACAAACAGATCAGCCCCAGCATTTT.